This T cell receptor beta chain was profiled in a study of blood T cell repertoires in COVID-19. The table came from immunoSEQ multiplex PCR; TCRdb's copy has only in-frame clones and leaves some out. This table has under 150,000 clones, around 80% appearing once. In germline, CDR1 is DFQATT, CDR2 SNEGSKA (reference sequence). V was trimmed by 1 base and J by 8 bases, leaving 8 bases between them. The CDR3 loop spans 11 amino acids. This clone was found many times. Input material: peripheral blood. The sequence was obtained from an elderly woman with active or convalescent COVID-19. This chain connects TRBV20-1 to TRBJ1-1; D remains ambiguous. The CDR3 protein is CSARGGLEAFF. DNA for the CDR3: TGCAGTGCTAGAGGAGGGTTAGAAGCTTTCTTT.